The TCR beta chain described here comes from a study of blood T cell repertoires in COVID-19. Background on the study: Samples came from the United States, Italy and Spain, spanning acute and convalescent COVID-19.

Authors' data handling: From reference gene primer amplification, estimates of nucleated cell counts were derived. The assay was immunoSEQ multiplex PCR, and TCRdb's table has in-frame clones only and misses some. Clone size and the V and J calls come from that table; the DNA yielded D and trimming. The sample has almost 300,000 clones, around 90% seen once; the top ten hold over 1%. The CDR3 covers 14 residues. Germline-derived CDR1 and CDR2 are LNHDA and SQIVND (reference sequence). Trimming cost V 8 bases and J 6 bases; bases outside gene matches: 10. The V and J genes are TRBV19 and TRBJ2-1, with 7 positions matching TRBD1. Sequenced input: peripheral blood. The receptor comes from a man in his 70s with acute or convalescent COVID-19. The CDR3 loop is CASGLGGAGNEQFF. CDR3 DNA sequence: TGTGCCAGTGGCTTAGGGGGCGCAGGCAATGAGCAGTTCTTC.